The text below deals with one TCR beta chain. The sample is drawn from a study of blood T cell repertoires in COVID-19. The CDR3 covers 14 residues. Germline CDR1 reads MNHNS; CDR2 reads SASEGT. V was cut by 2 bases and J by 10 bases, with 12 bases left in between. Here immunoSEQ multiplex PCR was the method, and the copy in TCRdb shows in-frame clones only, minus some. The sample has approximately 280,000 clones, roughly 88% seen once. Sequenced sample: peripheral blood. The receptor was isolated from a man younger than 35 with active or convalescent COVID-19. This rearrangement joins TRBV6-1 to TRBJ1-6; D uncertain. In nucleotides, the CDR3 is TGTGCCAGCAGTGAACTAAACGGAGGGTCACCCCTCCACTTT. Its translation: CASSELNGGSPLHF.